These 32 T cell receptor beta chains originate from one sample sequenced in a study of blood T cells in healthy people across ages. Together with a sample-barcoded 5' primer, a J-beta primer mix was included in a second PCR lasting roughly 7 to 11 cycles. TCRdb re-derived calls from the 5' RACE reads in MiXCR, one entry per CDR3 protein. The sample yields 700,000 or so distinct CDR3 sequences, about a fifth seen once. The sample was blood. The receptor source for this set is a man between 65 and 85 years old in good health.

This clonotype was detected only a few times. The CDR3 sequence is CASRGFYGYTF. The CDR3 DNA reads TGTGCCAGCAGGGGGTTCTATGGCTACACCTTC. This sequence joins TRBV6-4 and TRBJ1-2; D gene unclear. CDR3 size: 11 residues. Germline lookup yields CDR1 MRHNA and CDR2 SNTAGT. V gave up 6 bases and J gave up 4 bases, with 6 bases separating them.

This chain links TRBV6-2 or TRBV6-3 with TRBJ2-6; D unclear. Trimming stripped 0 bases from V and 3 bases from J, with 18 bases between. The CDR3 totals 19 residues. Germline CDR1 is MNHEY and CDR2 is SVGEGT. CDR3 loop: CASSYSVYAARDGANVLTF. For the CDR3, the DNA is TGTGCCAGCAGTTACTCTGTCTACGCCGCTAGAGATGGGGCCAACGTCCTGACTTTC.

The J gene is TRBJ2-5, the V gene TRBV6-6, with D tentatively TRBD2 (5 bases). The J call may be faulty, since TRBJ2-1 better matches the DNA end. Germline loops: CDR1 MNHNY, CDR2 SVGAGI (reference sequence). The CDR3 is 11 residues long. DNA for the CDR3: TGTGCCAGCAGGAGGGTCAATGAGCAGTTCTTC. Protein: CASRRVNEQFF.

The chain couples TRBV20-1 to TRBJ1-2, with 8 positions matching TRBD1. V lost 5 bases and J lost 3; bases outside the gene matches: 5. CDR3 length: 13 amino acids. CDR1 is DFQATT and CDR2 is SNEGSKA in the germline V gene (reference sequence). CDR3: CSAPPDRDYGYTF. For the CDR3, the DNA is TGCAGTGCTCCTCCGGACAGGGACTATGGCTACACCTTC.

A remark on this clonotype: Given a much more abundant clone one base away, this may be a read error. The chain joins TRBV12-5 to TRBJ2-1, with D uncertain. Germline V gene sequence: CDR1 LGHNT, CDR2 FRNRAP. Trimming shortened V by 6 bases and J by 5 bases, and 17 bases separated the two germline ends. The CDR3 length is 15 residues. CDR3 protein: CASGLGFVSDNEQFF. CDR3 sequence (DNA): TGTGCTAGTGGACTCGGATTTGTGTCGGACAATGAGCAGTTCTTC.

The V call is TRBV6-1, the J call TRBJ2-6, with unresolved D. Germline values: CDR1 MNHNS, CDR2 SASEGT. The CDR3 length is 15 residues. Trimming removed 6 bases at V and 0 bases at J, with 9 bases between. The CDR3 loop is CASSFTVSGANVLTF. CDR3 bases: TGTGCCAGCAGCTTCACAGTCTCTGGGGCCAACGTCCTGACTTTC.

The sample holds a few counts of this clonotype. The rearrangement joins TRBV5-1 to TRBJ1-1, with TRBD1 identical over 8 bases. Trimming cost V 1 base and J 4 bases; bases outside gene matches: 6. The CDR3 runs to 15 residues. The germline gives CDR1 SGHRS, CDR2 YFSETQ. The CDR3 region is CASSLLTGGGTEAFF. The CDR3 DNA reads as TGCGCCAGCAGCTTGTTAACAGGGGGAGGCACTGAAGCTTTCTTT. The variable domain in full, completed from reference TRBV5-1 and TRBJ1-1, reads KAGVTQTPRYLIKTRGQQVTLSCSPISGHRSVSWYQQTPGQGLQFLFEYFSETQRNKGNFPGRFSGRQFSNSRSEMNVSTLELGDSALYLCASSLLTGGGTEAFFGQGTRLTVV.

This clonotype was observed a handful of times. This chain uses TRBV9 with TRBJ2-5; possibly TRBD2 for D (6 bases). The CDR3 has 15 amino acids. The ends were cut back, 3 bases at V and 5 bases at J, with 17 bases in the middle. CDR1 and CDR2 (germline): SGDLS, YYNGEE. CDR3 region: CASSATPGSRETQYF. CDR3 DNA: TGTGCCAGCAGCGCAACTCCCGGGAGTCGGGAGACCCAGTACTTC.

J is TRBJ1-6 and V is TRBV6-2 or TRBV6-3; D is ambiguous. This CDR3 region has 15 residues. Trimming pared 0 bases from V and 10 bases from J, leaving 13 bases between. Germline-derived CDR1 and CDR2 are MNHEY and SVGEGT. The CDR3 sequence is CASSYSGRSGSPLHF. CDR3 bases: TGTGCCAGCAGTTACTCTGGCAGATCCGGCTCACCCCTCCACTTT.

The genes are TRBV29-1 and TRBJ2-7; D is perhaps TRBD1 (5 bases). Germline V CDR1 and CDR2: SQVTM, ANQGSEA. This CDR3 is 13 amino acids long. With 1 base removed from V and 5 bases from J, the gap between germline ends came to 12 bases. CDR3 coding DNA: TGCAGCGTTGAAGTATCTCAGGGTAACGAGCAGTACTTC. Protein: CSVEVSQGNEQYF.

This clonotype was observed a few times. The V and J genes are TRBV12-3 or TRBV12-4 and TRBJ2-2, with D possibly TRBD1 on 6 matching bases. Trimming stripped 7 bases from V and 3 bases from J, with 9 bases between. This CDR3 spans 13 amino acids. CDR3 loop: CASNREDTGELFF. In DNA form, the CDR3 reads TGTGCCAGCAACAGGGAAGACACCGGGGAGCTGTTTTTT.

The rearrangement uses TRBV11-3 and TRBJ2-3; maybe TRBD2 (6 bases). There are 18 residues in the CDR3. V lost 5 bases and J lost 6, with 27 bases in between. Germline-derived CDR1 and CDR2 are SGHNT and YENEEA. In nucleotides, the CDR3 is TGTGCCAGCAGCATCAGCACTGGGGGAGGACTCTGGAGGGATACGCAGTATTTT. Protein: CASSISTGGGLWRDTQYF. Variable domain in full (rest from reference TRBV11-3 and TRBJ2-3): EAGVVQSPRYKIIEKKQPVAFWCNPISGHNTLYWYLQNLGQGPELLIRYENEEAVDDSQLPKDRFSAERLKGVDSTLKIQPAELGDSAVYLCASSISTGGGLWRDTQYFGPGTRLTVL.

The rearrangement links TRBV20-1 to TRBJ2-5; 7 bases are a match to TRBD1. The J call could be wrong; TRBJ2-7 is a better fit for the DNA end. CDR1 and CDR2 from the germline V gene are DFQATT and SNEGSKA (reference sequence). The CDR3 has 15 residues. Written as DNA, the CDR3 is TGCAGTGCTATTGGGGACAGCCTACTCTCCTACGAGCAGTACTTC. Translation gives CSAIGDSLLSYEQYF.

This clonotype was seen more than once but under ten times. The chain combines TRBV2 with TRBJ2-5; unclear D gene. Matching the DNA end better, TRBJ2-1 makes the J call doubtful. CDR3 length equals 12 residues. Germline V gives CDR1 SNHLY, CDR2 FYNNEI. In nucleotides, the CDR3 is TGTGCCAGCAGTGAATCGGACAATGAGCAGTTCTTC. Translating gives CASSESDNEQFF.

This rearrangement joins TRBV9 to TRBJ2-2; TRBD2 matches 9 bases. V lost 6 bases and J lost 4; bases outside the gene matches: 7. The length of the CDR3 is 15 residues. Germline V CDR1 and CDR2: SGDLS, YYNGEE. The CDR3 DNA follows: TGTGCCAGCAAGGAGACTAGCGGTTCCACCGGGGAGCTGTTTTTT. This translates into CASKETSGSTGELFF.

A few counts support this clonotype. The V call is TRBV6-5, the J call TRBJ1-2; 8 positions agree with TRBD1. With V trimmed by 6 bases and J by 2 bases, 8 bases remained unmatched. Germline V CDR1 and CDR2: MNHEY, SVGAGI. The CDR3 totals 15 residues. DNA for the CDR3: TGTGCCAGCAGCCTGGACAGGGAGCCCAACTATGGCTACACCTTC. It translates to CASSLDREPNYGYTF.

The CDR3 DNA is TGTGCCAGCAGCTCCAGCGGGACTACTTCCTACAATGAGCAGTTCTTC. Protein sequence: CASSSSGTTSYNEQFF. The chain couples TRBV7-3 to TRBJ2-1; 7 bases line up with TRBD2. V shed 4 bases and J 1 base; nucleotides not matched to a gene: 7. Looked up from germline, CDR1 is SGHTA and CDR2 is FQGTGA. The CDR3 sequence is 16 residues long.

This chain uses TRBV25-1 with TRBJ2-3; 10 bases fit TRBD2. Germline CDR1 MGHDK, CDR2 SYGVNS. V lost 4 bases to trimming and J lost 4 bases; unmatched junction nucleotides: 5. The CDR3 length is 15 residues. The DNA for the CDR3 is TGTGCCAGCAGTGTCCTAGCGGGAGATTCAGATACGCAGTATTTT. This translates into CASSVLAGDSDTQYF.

The gene calls are TRBV29-1 and TRBJ2-1; TRBD2 is a possible D gene (6 bases). Germline CDR1 and CDR2: SQVTM and ANQGSEA. This CDR3 has 13 residues. V lost 5 bases and J 4 bases, leaving 12 bases between the germline ends. The CDR3 here is CSVTTGTYNEQFF. CDR3 DNA sequence: TGCAGCGTTACAACCGGGACTTACAATGAGCAGTTCTTC.

This chain uses TRBV11-2 with TRBJ1-5; weak D call: TRBD1 (6 bases). The CDR3 loop spans 17 amino acids. The V end lost 5 bases, the J end lost 2 bases, and 19 bases lay between the germline ends. Germline CDR1 reads SGHAT; CDR2 reads FQNNGV. The CDR3 region is CASSRSGSRGGNQPQHF. CDR3 sequence (DNA): TGTGCCAGCAGCCGTTCGGGTTCCAGGGGCGGCAATCAGCCCCAGCATTTT.

This clonotype was found many times. The chain has TRBV20-1 and TRBJ1-1; D is perhaps TRBD1 (5 bases). The CDR3 covers 14 residues. V gave up 2 bases and J gave up 5 bases, with 15 bases separating them. The germline gives CDR1 DFQATT, CDR2 SNEGSKA (reference sequence). This chain's CDR3 is CSARSPGGETEAFF. CDR3 in DNA: TGCAGTGCTAGATCACCGGGGGGAGAGACTGAAGCTTTCTTT.

There are a few counts of this clonotype. J is TRBJ1-2 and V is TRBV4-3; no clear D gene. CDR1 LGHNA and CDR2 YSLEER come from the germline V gene. The CDR3 sequence is 16 residues long. V lost 0 bases and J 4 bases, leaving 15 bases between the germline ends. The CDR3, as DNA: TGCGCCAGCAGCCAAGATCTGGCCGGGCCCCGCTATGGCTACACCTTC. This translates into CASSQDLAGPRYGYTF.

In its sample, this clonotype was seen a few times. The rearrangement links TRBV14 to TRBJ2-1, with TRBD1 matching over 7 bases. This CDR3 region has 15 residues. The V segment lost 0 bases and the J segment 6 bases; nucleotides outside the gene matches: 5. Germline V gives CDR1 SGHDN, CDR2 FVKESK. The CDR3 protein is CASSQDVQGRNEQFF. CDR3 DNA sequence: TGTGCCAGCAGCCAAGATGTACAGGGGCGCAATGAGCAGTTCTTC.

This clonotype turned up a few times. The chain is built from TRBV5-5 and TRBJ2-5, with 7 bases that match TRBD1. TRBJ2-7 explains the end of the DNA better; the J call may be wrong. Looked up from germline, CDR1 is SGHKS and CDR2 is YYEKEE (reference sequence). The CDR3 is 12 residues long. The DNA for the CDR3 is TGTGCCAGCACCCCGACAGGGTACGAGCAGTACTTC. Its protein product is CASTPTGYEQYF.

The chain uses TRBV11-2 and TRBJ1-2, with D possibly matching TRBD1 (5 bases). CDR3 length: 16 residues. Germline V gene data show CDR1 as SGHAT and CDR2 as FQNNGV. Trimming removed 1 base at V and 1 base at J, with 13 bases between. This chain's CDR3 is CASSLVTGRGNYGYTF. DNA for the CDR3: TGTGCCAGCAGCTTAGTTACGGGGAGGGGTAACTATGGCTACACCTTC.

The chain combines TRBV7-2 with TRBJ1-5; D is unresolved. This CDR3 spans 15 amino acids. CDR1 and CDR2 (germline): SGHTA, FQGNSA. V lost 1 base and J lost 6, with 13 bases in between. The CDR3, as DNA: TGTGCCAGCAGCTTAGACGGACGGGTGGCTCAGCCCCAGCATTTT. Amino acids: CASSLDGRVAQPQHF.

In DNA form, the CDR3 reads TGTGCCACCAGTGATTTTAGCGGGAGTAAGAGTGAGCAGTTCTTC. Protein sequence: CATSDFSGSKSEQFF. This chain connects TRBV24-1 to TRBJ2-1, with 9 positions matching TRBD2. CDR3 length equals 15 residues. The germline V gene encodes CDR1 KGHDR and CDR2 SFDVKD. V lost 1 base to trimming and J lost 9 bases; unmatched junction nucleotides: 6.

This clonotype was seen repeatedly, ten times or more. The chain is built from TRBV20-1 and TRBJ1-2, with unresolved D. The CDR3 is made up of 11 amino acids. Deletions cut 4 bases from V and 1 base from J, with 4 bases between. Germline CDR1 reads DFQATT; CDR2 reads SNEGSKA (reference sequence). CDR3 bases: TGCAGTGCTAAACTTAACTATGGCTACACCTTC. This translates into CSAKLNYGYTF.

This clonotype showed up just a few times. The chain combines TRBV25-1 with TRBJ2-5, with D hard to call. CDR1 and CDR2 from the germline V gene are MGHDK and SYGVNS. CDR3 size: 14 residues. V lost 1 base, J lost 2 bases, and 8 bases lay in between. CDR3 loop: CASSESRDQETQYF. CDR3 coding DNA: TGTGCCAGCAGTGAATCTAGGGATCAAGAGACCCAGTACTTC.

The chain carries TRBV5-1 and TRBJ2-3, with a weak D call TRBD1 (6 bases). This CDR3 has 16 residues. Deletions cut 4 bases from V and 4 bases from J, with 19 bases between. Germline CDR1 SGHRS, CDR2 YFSETQ. The CDR3 sequence: CASSPGTPLNADTQYF. The CDR3 bases are TGCGCCAGCAGCCCCGGGACACCCCTCAACGCAGATACGCAGTATTTT. The full variable domain, its missing parts supplied by reference TRBV5-1 and TRBJ2-3, is KAGVTQTPRYLIKTRGQQVTLSCSPISGHRSVSWYQQTPGQGLQFLFEYFSETQRNKGNFPGRFSGRQFSNSRSEMNVSTLELGDSALYLCASSPGTPLNADTQYFGPGTRLTVL.

The chain uses TRBV12-3 or TRBV12-4 and TRBJ2-7; 7 nucleotides align to TRBD1. V shed 3 bases, J shed 2 bases, and the junction held 10 bases outside the gene matches. This CDR3 spans 16 amino acids. CDR3 loop: CASSLGDSRFTYEQYF. In nucleotides, the CDR3 is TGTGCCAGCAGTTTGGGGGACAGTCGATTTACCTACGAGCAGTACTTC.

The chain has TRBV2 and TRBJ2-5; D uncertain. The V gene lost 6 bases and the J gene lost 3 bases, with 5 bases spanning the gap. The CDR3 loop spans 11 amino acids. Germline assignment: CDR1 SNHLY and CDR2 FYNNEI. CDR3 nucleotide sequence: TGTGCCAGCAGGAAAGAAGAGACCCAGTACTTC. As protein: CASRKEETQYF.